This T cell receptor (beta chain) is from a study of CD8+ T cells in alopecia areata. Extraction of RNA preceded its reverse transcription into cDNA, which served as the sequencing template. Libraries were prepared by immunoSEQ multiplex PCR; TCRdb keeps only in-frame clonotypes and omits some of them. The sample lists some 150,000 clones; roughly 58% were seen once. The table lists this clone with a count of one. Its antigen is currently unknown. Other DNA sequences in the sample encode the same CDR3. Germline-derived CDR1 and CDR2 are SQVTM and ANQGSEA. Trimming stripped 3 bases from V and 4 bases from J, with 4 bases between. This CDR3 region has 11 residues. Separation by sorting yielded CD4+ and CD8+ T cells from PBMCs. Study-level points and caveats: Higher clonality was seen in lesional scalp than in normal scalp, especially in alopecia totalis/universalis. TCR sharing was clearer in mice than between patients, perhaps partly owing to patient HLA diversity. Resident alphabeta T cells of normal skin are also sequenced in scalp samples.

The source of this sequence is a human donor in good health. V is TRBV29-1 and J is TRBJ2-1; D call uncertain. The specimen was CD8+ T cells sorted from blood. CDR3 sequence reads: CSVDSYNEQFF. DNA for the CDR3: TGCAGCGTTGACTCTTACAATGAGCAGTTCTTC.